These 3 T cell receptor beta chains originate from one sample sequenced in a study of a mutant IDH1 vaccine in newly diagnosed glioma. Generated by immunoSEQ multiplex PCR, the TCRdb table keeps only in-frame clones and is missing some. The sample has 92,000 or so clones; about four fifths are singletons. Time point in this sample: baseline, week 1 (first vaccination visit). Sample treatment: pre-vaccination baseline after standard-of-care therapy. This material consisted of PBMCs, taken from a glioma patient treated with radiotherapy, temozolomide or both. Source of these receptors: a man aged 35-49 years with glioma. Some clones in this sample may be carry-over from other donors' samples.

The chain employs TRBV5-1 and TRBJ2-5; D may be TRBD1 (6 bases). V lost 3 bases, J lost 8 bases, and 14 bases lay in between. CDR3 length: 13 residues. Germline V gene data show CDR1 as SGHRS and CDR2 as YFSETQ. CDR3 protein: CASSSTGTTTQYF. Here the CDR3 DNA reads TGCGCCAGCAGCTCCACCGGGACAACAACCCAGTACTTC.

This chain links TRBV15 with TRBJ1-6, with unresolved D. Germline loops: CDR1 LNHNV, CDR2 YYDKDF (reference sequence). The CDR3 is 13 residues long. The V gene lost 0 bases and the J gene lost 9 bases, with 6 bases spanning the gap. The CDR3 coding sequence is TGTGCCACCAGCAGAGATATGGTTTCACCCCTCCACTTT. Its protein product is CATSRDMVSPLHF.

The table lists this clone with many counts. V is TRBV19 and J is TRBJ1-2, with 8 bases fitting TRBD1. The V segment lost 9 bases and the J segment 3 bases; nucleotides outside the gene matches: 9. Germline V lookup: CDR1 LNHDA, CDR2 SQIVND (reference sequence). The CDR3 length is 14 residues. The CDR3 DNA reads as TGTGCCAGCGCCCTTCAGGACAGGGACTATGGCTACACCTTC. Its protein product is CASALQDRDYGYTF. Full variable domain (remainder filled in from reference TRBV19 and TRBJ1-2): DGGITQSPKYLFRKEGQNVTLSCEQNLNHDAMYWYRQDPGQGLRLIYYSQIVNDFQKGDIAEGYSVSREKKESFPLTVTSAQKNPTAFYLCASALQDRDYGYTFGSGTRLTVV.